The 5 T cell receptor beta chains below were found in one sample sequenced in a study of T cell responses to AZD1222 COVID-19 vaccine. Assay: immunoSEQ multiplex PCR; the TCRdb copy retains only in-frame clones and omits some. The table includes under 200,000 clones, 92% detected once. Source: peripheral blood, taken on day 0 of AZD1222 vaccination. Receptors were obtained from an adult in good health.

This clone was found once. The chain uses TRBV4-2 and TRBJ2-7; TRBD1 matches 7 bases. J lost 7 bases, V lost 4 bases, and 13 bases had no gene match. The CDR3 has 15 residues. Germline V gene lookup returns CDR1 LGHNA and CDR2 YNFKEQ. In DNA form, the CDR3 reads TGTGCCAGCAGCCCCTCCACAGGGGCCCCCCATGAGCAGTACTTC. Its protein is CASSPSTGAPHEQYF.

This clone has just one count. The rearrangement links TRBV18 to TRBJ2-3, with no clear D. The germline CDR1 and CDR2 sequences are KGHSH and LQKENI. The germline V and J ends were trimmed by 3 bases and 1 base, with 14 bases remaining between them. The CDR3 extends over 16 amino acids. The CDR3 DNA sequence: TGTGCCAGCTCACCCGCAGGTAGTACGGGCACAGATACGCAGTATTTT. It specifies CASSPAGSTGTDTQYF.

The chain combines TRBV9 with TRBJ1-5; maybe TRBD1 (5 bases). Trimming shortened V by 0 bases and J by 8 bases, and 15 bases separated the two germline ends. CDR3 length: 15 amino acids. CDR1 and CDR2 (germline): SGDLS, YYNGEE. The chain's CDR3 is CASSVGRTIYEPQHF. As DNA, the CDR3 is TGTGCCAGCAGCGTAGGGAGGACAATTTACGAGCCCCAGCATTTT.

The chain recombines TRBV5-1 with TRBJ1-1, with D perhaps matching TRBD1 (5 bases). Germline CDR1 SGHRS, CDR2 YFSETQ. This CDR3 region has 14 residues. V was cut by 2 bases and J by 1 base, with 9 bases left in between. The CDR3 nucleotides read TGCGCCAGCAGCTTCGGACACGGGAACACTGAAGCTTTCTTT. Amino acids: CASSFGHGNTEAFF.

The chain uses TRBV27 and TRBJ1-2, with unresolved D. Germline CDR1 reads MNHEY; CDR2 reads SMNVEV (reference sequence). CDR3 length: 14 amino acids. V lost 0 bases to trimming and J lost 5 bases, with 10 bases between them. The CDR3 nucleotides are TGTGCCAGCAGTTTATCCCCCGTGGGGTATGGCTACACCTTC. Translation: CASSLSPVGYGYTF.